Each of the 30 T cell receptor beta chains below was sequenced from the same sample in a study of blood T cell repertoires in COVID-19. Sequencing was performed with immunoSEQ multiplex PCR; in TCRdb, only in-frame clones are kept and a portion is missing. Altogether 110,000 to 150,000 clones are present, about 88% being singletons, with the ten largest covering over 9.5%. The sequenced sample was peripheral blood. The receptor set was obtained from a man between 45 and 60 years old with active or convalescent COVID-19.

With respect to this clone: Other DNA sequences of this sample code for an identical CDR3. This sequence joins TRBV19 and TRBJ1-5, with 9 bases fitting TRBD1. Germline V gene sequence: CDR1 LNHDA, CDR2 SQIVND (reference sequence). Trimming took 9 bases from V and 2 from J; bases not matched to a gene: 2. This CDR3 spans 13 amino acids. The CDR3 protein is CASRDRGNQPQHF. CDR3 nucleotide sequence: TGTGCCAGCCGGGACAGGGGCAATCAGCCCCAGCATTTT.

CDR3 DNA: TGTGCCAGTAGTTATGACAGGGGGTCAGATACGCAGTATTTT. Its protein product is CASSYDRGSDTQYF. The chain has TRBV19 and TRBJ2-3; 9 bases are a match to TRBD1. Trimming took 5 bases from V and 4 from J; bases not matched to a gene: 4. There are 14 residues in the CDR3. Germline V gene data show CDR1 as LNHDA and CDR2 as SQIVND (reference sequence).

The CDR3 spells CAWSFTASPLHF. Written as DNA, the CDR3 is TGTGCCTGGAGCTTTACAGCCTCACCCCTCCACTTT. The chain carries TRBV30 and TRBJ1-6, with no clear D. V was pared by 3 bases and J by 10 bases, with 10 bases between. The length of the CDR3 is 12 residues. CDR1 and CDR2 (germline): GTSNPN, SVGIG (reference sequence).

The chain couples TRBV3-1 (or the pseudogene TRBV3-2) to TRBJ1-4; D call uncertain. Germline V gives CDR1 LGHDT, CDR2 YNNKEL (reference sequence). The CDR3 sequence is 16 residues long. Trimming took 0 bases from V and 8 from J, leaving 16 bases between them. CDR3: CASSQDRVVVGEKLFF. In DNA form, the CDR3 reads TGTGCCAGCAGCCAAGATCGGGTGGTTGTAGGAGAAAAACTGTTTTTT.

The chain recombines TRBV7-9 with TRBJ1-5, with TRBD1 identical over 11 bases. Germline-derived CDR1 and CDR2 are SEHNR and FQNEAQ (reference sequence). The CDR3 contains 15 residues. Losses at the gene ends were 4 bases for V and 4 bases for J; bases not matched to a gene: 3. CDR3 in amino acids: CASSWGQGENQPQHF. The CDR3 DNA sequence: TGTGCCAGCAGCTGGGGACAGGGGGAAAATCAGCCCCAGCATTTT.

The chain carries TRBV29-1 and TRBJ1-1; TRBD1 matches 7 bases. Germline CDR1 is SQVTM and CDR2 is ANQGSEA. The V gene end was trimmed by 6 bases and the J gene end by 5 bases; junction bases not matched to a gene: 12. This CDR3 spans 14 amino acids. In nucleotides, the CDR3 is TGCAGCGTGGGCCGAGACAGGGTCTTTACTGAAGCTTTCTTT. Its translation is CSVGRDRVFTEAFF.

This clone was seen a handful of times. The sample has other DNA sequences that encode this CDR3 too. The chain carries TRBV3-1 (or the pseudogene TRBV3-2) and TRBJ1-3, with TRBD1 matching 7 bases. Trimming took 3 bases from V and 7 from J; bases not matched to a gene: 0. Germline V lookup: CDR1 LGHDT, CDR2 YNNKEL (reference sequence). The CDR3 covers 12 residues. The CDR3 here is CASSQDRNTIYF. CDR3 sequence (DNA): TGTGCCAGCAGCCAGGACAGGAACACCATATATTTT.

This clone was observed once. The sample has other DNA sequences that encode this CDR3 too. The chain links TRBV5-1 to TRBJ2-7; D is perhaps TRBD1 (7 bases). V shed 0 bases and J shed 1 base, with 8 bases lying between them. The CDR3 extends over 14 amino acids. Germline CDR1 is SGHRS and CDR2 is YFSETQ. The CDR3 region is CASSLAGGSYEQYF. The DNA of the CDR3 is TGCGCCAGCAGCTTGGCAGGGGGGTCCTACGAGCAGTACTTC.

V is TRBV3-1 (or the pseudogene TRBV3-2) and J is TRBJ2-4; D possibly corresponds to TRBD2 (5 bases). Germline CDR1 LGHDT, CDR2 YNNKEL (reference sequence). Trimming pared 1 base from V and 0 bases from J, leaving 10 bases between. CDR3 length: 16 residues. The DNA for the CDR3 is TGTGCCAGCAGCCAAGCCGGGATACTAGCCAAAAACATTCAGTACTTC. Protein sequence: CASSQAGILAKNIQYF.

V usage is TRBV5-5 and J usage is TRBJ1-5; a weak D match, TRBD1 (6 bases). V gave up 0 bases and J gave up 4 bases, with 11 bases separating them. The CDR3 length is 15 residues. The germline CDR1 and CDR2 sequences are SGHKS and YYEKEE (reference sequence). Here the CDR3 DNA reads TGTGCCAGCAGCTTGGGAATGAGGGGGAATCAGCCCCAGCATTTT. This sequence encodes CASSLGMRGNQPQHF.

The rearrangement uses TRBV11-2 and TRBJ2-1, with 10 positions matching TRBD2. V lost 2 bases and J lost 9; bases outside the gene matches: 7. CDR3 length equals 15 residues. CDR1 and CDR2 (germline): SGHAT, FQNNGV. The CDR3 sequence: CASSLLAGVMSEQFF. The CDR3 region has the DNA TGTGCCAGCAGCTTACTAGCGGGAGTAATGAGTGAGCAGTTCTTC.

This chain links TRBV29-1 with TRBJ2-3; tentatively, D is TRBD1 (6 bases). The germline V and J ends were trimmed by 6 bases and 6 bases, with 10 bases remaining between them. Looked up from germline, CDR1 is SQVTM and CDR2 is ANQGSEA. CDR3 length equals 11 residues. Written as DNA, the CDR3 is TGCAGCGTAGGGGACACGGATACGCAGTATTTT. Its translation is CSVGDTDTQYF.

The V call is TRBV5-8, the J call TRBJ2-7, with 11 nucleotides matching TRBD2. This CDR3 is 17 amino acids long. With 4 bases clipped from V and 3 bases from J, the junction kept 12 bases outside the gene matches. Per the germline V gene, CDR1 is SGHTS and CDR2 is YDEGEE. The CDR3 sequence: CASSVGLAVIKGYEQYF. CDR3 DNA: TGTGCCAGCAGCGTGGGACTAGCGGTTATTAAAGGCTACGAGCAGTACTTC.

The chain recombines TRBV19 with TRBJ2-5, with 10 positions matching TRBD1. CDR1 and CDR2 (germline): LNHDA, SQIVND (reference sequence). There are 16 residues in the CDR3. Unmatched junction bases numbered 8, after V lost 3 bases and J lost 4 bases. CDR3 protein: CASSIWLGQGGETQYF. The CDR3 DNA reads TGTGCCAGTAGTATCTGGTTAGGACAGGGGGGAGAGACCCAGTACTTC.

For the CDR3, the DNA is TGTGCCAGTAGTTCGACGCTGGGCACTCTTTACGAGCAGTACTTC. This gives the protein CASSSTLGTLYEQYF. The V and J genes are TRBV19 and TRBJ2-7; D is uncertain. Germline values: CDR1 LNHDA, CDR2 SQIVND (reference sequence). This CDR3 has 15 amino acids. V was clipped by 5 bases and J by 4 bases, with 18 bases between them.

The chain links TRBV29-1 to TRBJ1-5; TRBD1 matches 7 bases. There are 13 residues in the CDR3. Germline-derived CDR1 and CDR2 are SQVTM and ANQGSEA. Trimming at V came to 7 bases and at J to 1 base, leaving 4 bases not matched to a gene. The CDR3 DNA reads TGCAGCGCTAAGACAGGGAGCAATCAGCCCCAGCATTTT. This encodes CSAKTGSNQPQHF.

The J gene is TRBJ1-5, the V gene TRBV7-9, with a possible D match to TRBD1 (5 bases). This CDR3 has 15 amino acids. V lost 5 bases and J lost 3, with 14 bases in between. The germline gives CDR1 SEHNR, CDR2 FQNEAQ (reference sequence). The CDR3 sequence: CASSPTQGPNQPQHF. In DNA form, the CDR3 reads TGTGCCAGCAGCCCAACTCAGGGTCCCAATCAGCCCCAGCATTTT.

The V gene is TRBV9, the J gene TRBJ2-1, with a possible D match to TRBD2 (5 bases). V shed 4 bases and J shed 5 bases, with 16 bases lying between them. From germline, CDR1 is SGDLS and CDR2 YYNGEE. The CDR3 runs to 15 residues. CDR3 bases: TGTGCCAGCAGCCCTTGGGGAGCAGCAAACAATGAGCAGTTCTTC. Its protein is CASSPWGAANNEQFF.

V usage is TRBV7-6 and J usage is TRBJ2-1; weak D call: TRBD2 (6 bases). The germline CDR1 and CDR2 sequences are SGHVS and FNYEAQ. The CDR3 contains 16 residues. Trimming cost V 4 bases and J 1 base, with 14 bases left between them. CDR3 residues: CASSSPYRESYNEQFF. The CDR3 DNA reads TGTGCCAGCAGCTCCCCTTATCGGGAGTCCTACAATGAGCAGTTCTTC.

The chain recombines TRBV6-5 with TRBJ2-2, with D maybe TRBD1 (5 bases). Trimming cost V 5 bases and J 0 bases, with 10 bases left between them. Germline V CDR1 and CDR2: MNHEY, SVGAGI. This CDR3 has 15 amino acids. The CDR3 DNA is TGTGCCAGCAGTACCCGACAGACGAACACCGGGGAGCTGTTTTTT. Translating gives CASSTRQTNTGELFF.

This chain connects TRBV19 to TRBJ2-7; 7 bases match TRBD1. The length of the CDR3 is 13 residues. Losses at the gene ends were 6 bases for V and 3 bases for J; bases not matched to a gene: 5. The germline V gene has CDR1 LNHDA and CDR2 SQIVND (reference sequence). The CDR3 protein is CASSPTGVYEQYF. The CDR3 bases are TGTGCCAGTAGCCCTACAGGGGTCTACGAGCAGTACTTC.

The rearrangement uses TRBV27 and TRBJ1-2; the D is unclear. Trimming took 6 bases from V and 3 from J, leaving 11 bases between them. Per germline, CDR1 MNHEY and CDR2 SMNVEV (reference sequence). This CDR3 is built from 13 residues. CDR3 nucleotides: TGTGCCAGCAGCCGCCAAACTGACTATGGCTACACCTTC. It specifies CASSRQTDYGYTF.

The chain combines TRBV3-1 (or the pseudogene TRBV3-2) with TRBJ2-3; tentatively, D is TRBD2 (6 bases). The V gene's germline CDR1 is LGHDT and CDR2 YNNKEL (reference sequence). The CDR3 is 16 residues long. V lost 0 bases and J 0 bases, leaving 10 bases between the germline ends. CDR3 in DNA: TGTGCCAGCAGCCAAGATGGAGGGGTAAGCACAGATACGCAGTATTTT. Amino acids: CASSQDGGVSTDTQYF.

The chain has TRBV21-1 and TRBJ1-2; TRBD1 is taken as the D call from the table, unchecked against the DNA. TRBV21-1 is marked as a pseudogene. The CDR3 runs to 16 residues. CDR3 protein: CASSTGDIRGGYGYTF. The CDR3 region has the DNA TGTGCCAGCAGCACCGGGGACATTCGAGGGGGCTATGGCTACACCTTC.

This sequence joins TRBV6-6 and TRBJ1-1; TRBD1 matches at 10 bases. Trimming took 4 bases from V and 4 from J; bases not matched to a gene: 6. The CDR3 contains 15 residues. The germline gives CDR1 MNHNY, CDR2 SVGAGI (reference sequence). CDR3 protein: CASSSGQGLGTEAFF. The CDR3 DNA reads as TGTGCCAGCAGTTCGGGACAGGGGTTGGGCACTGAAGCTTTCTTT.

This sequence joins TRBV4-3 and TRBJ2-1; D unclear. Germline CDR1 is LGHNA and CDR2 is YSLEER. V was cut by 1 base and J by 9 bases, with 10 bases left in between. The CDR3 totals 13 residues. The CDR3 DNA sequence: TGCGCCAGCAGCCAAGTAAGAGCTGTTGAGCAGTTCTTC. Translating it yields CASSQVRAVEQFF.

The chain joins TRBV10-2 to TRBJ2-7; 9 nucleotides align to TRBD1. The junction had 12 bases not matched to a gene; V was cut back by 7 bases and J by 5 bases. This CDR3 contains 15 residues. The germline gives CDR1 WSHSY, CDR2 SAAADI. The CDR3 is CASTPGQGRGHEQYF. DNA of the CDR3: TGCGCCAGCACCCCGGGACAGGGCAGAGGACACGAGCAGTACTTC.

The V and J genes are TRBV19 and TRBJ1-4; no clear D. CDR3 size: 12 residues. Trimming removed 9 bases at V and 0 bases at J, with 5 bases between. CDR1 and CDR2 (germline): LNHDA, SQIVND (reference sequence). The CDR3 region has the DNA TGTGCCAGGCGTGCAACTAATGAAAAACTGTTTTTT. Translated: CARRATNEKLFF.

The chain joins TRBV3-1 (or the pseudogene TRBV3-2) to TRBJ2-7; D is uncertain. V lost 1 base and J lost 0, with 7 bases in between. Looked up from germline, CDR1 is LGHDT and CDR2 is YNNKEL (reference sequence). The CDR3 totals 14 residues. The CDR3 region is CASSQVSSSYEQYF. The CDR3 DNA sequence: TGTGCCAGCAGCCAAGTCTCCAGCTCCTACGAGCAGTACTTC.

This clone was recorded only once. The chain uses TRBV18 and TRBJ2-1, with TRBD1 matching 8 bases. V lost 4 bases, J lost 1 base, and 6 bases stayed unmatched. Germline CDR1 is KGHSH and CDR2 is LQKENI. The CDR3 is 16 amino acids. CDR3 sequence: CASSLRQGSSYNEQFF. The CDR3 nucleotides read TGTGCCAGCTCACTCAGACAGGGGTCATCCTACAATGAGCAGTTCTTC.